This TCR beta chain was identified in a study of cytomegalovirus exposure and HLA in healthy donors. The PCR made use of 60 Vbeta and 13 Jbeta primers. The assay was immunoSEQ multiplex PCR, and TCRdb's table has in-frame clones only and misses some. This sample carries 150,000 to 200,000 clones, roughly 84% of them seen once, and the ten largest clones take approximately 2.3%. Study-wide points: Analyses of presence and absence presupposed an approximately uniform sequencing depth across donors. Researchers catalogued approximately 170 TCR beta chains as cytomegalovirus-associated. Earlier analysis yielded a pattern in which most TCR beta V segments were productive about 90% or about 30% of the time.

Remarks on this clone: Its antigen is not known.

The origin of this receptor is a man in his late teens or twenties in good health and CMV-seropositive. Source material: PBMCs.

This chain's CDR3 is CASSYSRDISYEQYF. The CDR3 DNA reads as TGTGCCAGCAGTTACTCGAGAGACATCTCCTACGAGCAGTACTTC. The rearrangement links TRBV6-5 to TRBJ2-7; no clear D gene. V was cut by 0 bases and J by 0 bases, with 9 bases left in between. Germline-derived CDR1 and CDR2 are MNHEY and SVGAGI. The CDR3 sequence is 15 residues long.